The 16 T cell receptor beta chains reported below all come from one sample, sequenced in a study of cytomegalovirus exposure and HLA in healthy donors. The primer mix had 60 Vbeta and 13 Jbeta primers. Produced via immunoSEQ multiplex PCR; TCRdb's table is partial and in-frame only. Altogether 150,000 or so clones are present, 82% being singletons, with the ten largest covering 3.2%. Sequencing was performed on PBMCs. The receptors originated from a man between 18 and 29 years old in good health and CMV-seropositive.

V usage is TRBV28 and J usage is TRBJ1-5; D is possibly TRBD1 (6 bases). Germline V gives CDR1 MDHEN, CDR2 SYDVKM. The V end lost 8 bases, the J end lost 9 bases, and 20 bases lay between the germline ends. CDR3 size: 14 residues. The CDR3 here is CASSTYREGGPQHF. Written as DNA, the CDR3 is TGTGCCAGCTCAACCTACAGGGAAGGGGGGCCCCAGCATTTT.

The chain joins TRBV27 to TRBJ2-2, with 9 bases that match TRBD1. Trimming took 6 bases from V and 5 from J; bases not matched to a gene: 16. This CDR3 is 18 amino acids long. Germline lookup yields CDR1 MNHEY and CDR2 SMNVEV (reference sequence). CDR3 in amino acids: CASRYSSLTGGTTGELFF. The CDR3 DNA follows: TGTGCCAGCAGATACTCTTCCCTGACAGGGGGGACTACCGGGGAGCTGTTTTTT.

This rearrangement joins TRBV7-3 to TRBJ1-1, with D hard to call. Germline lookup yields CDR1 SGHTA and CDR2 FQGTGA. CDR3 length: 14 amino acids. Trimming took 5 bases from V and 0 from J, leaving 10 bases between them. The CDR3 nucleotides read TGTGCCAGCAGCCCGGGAGTGATGAACACTGAAGCTTTCTTT. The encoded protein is CASSPGVMNTEAFF.

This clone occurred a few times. The CDR3 region has the DNA TGTGCCAGCAGCGACAGGGGCTATGGCTACACCTTC. This sequence encodes CASSDRGYGYTF. J is TRBJ1-2 and V is TRBV7-9; 8 bases map to TRBD1. Per the germline V gene, CDR1 is SEHNR and CDR2 is FQNEAQ (reference sequence). Trimming cost V 5 bases and J 4 bases; bases outside gene matches: 0. The CDR3 length is 12 residues.

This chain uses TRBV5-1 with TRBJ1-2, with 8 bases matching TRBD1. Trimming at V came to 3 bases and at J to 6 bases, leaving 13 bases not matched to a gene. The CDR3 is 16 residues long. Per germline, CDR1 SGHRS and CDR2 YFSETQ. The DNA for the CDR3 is TGCGCCAGCAGCTACGGACAGGGTAATCCCTGGGATGGCTACACCTTC. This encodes CASSYGQGNPWDGYTF.

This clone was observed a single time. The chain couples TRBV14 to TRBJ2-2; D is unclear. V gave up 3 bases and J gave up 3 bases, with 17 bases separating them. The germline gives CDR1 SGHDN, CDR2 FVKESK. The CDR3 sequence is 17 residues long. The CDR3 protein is CASSHPLRSDDTGELFF. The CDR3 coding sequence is TGTGCCAGCAGCCATCCCCTCCGGAGTGACGACACCGGGGAGCTGTTTTTT.

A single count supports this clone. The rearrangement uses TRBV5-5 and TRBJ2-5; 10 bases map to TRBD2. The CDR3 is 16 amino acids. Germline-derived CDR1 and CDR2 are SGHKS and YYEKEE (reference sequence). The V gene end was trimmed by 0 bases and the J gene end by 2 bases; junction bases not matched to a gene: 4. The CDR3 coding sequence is TGTGCCAGCAGCTTGGGGATAGCGGGAGGTCAAGAGACCCAGTACTTC. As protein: CASSLGIAGGQETQYF.

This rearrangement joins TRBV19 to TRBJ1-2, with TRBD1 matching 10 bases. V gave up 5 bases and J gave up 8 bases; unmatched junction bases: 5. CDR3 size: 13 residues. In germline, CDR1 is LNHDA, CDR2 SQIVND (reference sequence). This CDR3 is CASSVGQGVGYTF. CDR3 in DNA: TGTGCCAGTAGTGTCGGACAGGGGGTCGGCTACACCTTC.

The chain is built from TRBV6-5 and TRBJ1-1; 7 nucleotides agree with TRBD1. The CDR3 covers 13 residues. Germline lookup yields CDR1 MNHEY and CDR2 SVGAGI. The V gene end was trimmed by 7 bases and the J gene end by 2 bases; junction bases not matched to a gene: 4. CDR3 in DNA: TGTGCCAGCATTGGACAGGCTAACACTGAAGCTTTCTTT. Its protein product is CASIGQANTEAFF.

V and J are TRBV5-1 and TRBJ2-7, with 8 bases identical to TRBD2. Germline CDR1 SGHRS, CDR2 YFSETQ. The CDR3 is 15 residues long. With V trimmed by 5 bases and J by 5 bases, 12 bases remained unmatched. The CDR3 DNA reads TGCGCCAGCAGAGTCGCGGGAGGCAGTAACCACGAGCAGTACTTC. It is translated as CASRVAGGSNHEQYF.

The CDR3 spells CASTLGTGTEAFF. The CDR3 DNA reads as TGTGCCAGCACCCTTGGTACGGGGACTGAAGCTTTCTTT. This chain uses TRBV5-6 with TRBJ1-1; D unresolved. CDR1 is SGHDT, CDR2 YYEEEE, per germline. The CDR3 covers 13 residues. V gave up 6 bases and J gave up 5 bases, with 14 bases separating them.

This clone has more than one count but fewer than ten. In DNA, the CDR3 is TGTGCCAGCAGTGAATGGGGGACAGGGTACACTGAAGCTTTCTTT. Its translation: CASSEWGTGYTEAFF. The chain employs TRBV25-1 and TRBJ1-1; 9 bases are shared with TRBD1. The V gene end was trimmed by 1 base and the J gene end by 3 bases; junction bases not matched to a gene: 3. In germline, CDR1 is MGHDK, CDR2 SYGVNS. The CDR3 extends over 15 amino acids. Variable domain in full (rest from reference TRBV25-1 and TRBJ1-1): EADIYQTPRYLVIGTGKKITLECSQTMGHDKMYWYQQDPGMELHLIHYSYGVNSTEKGDLSSESTVSRIRTEHFPLTLESARPSHTSQYLCASSEWGTGYTEAFFGQGTRLTVV.

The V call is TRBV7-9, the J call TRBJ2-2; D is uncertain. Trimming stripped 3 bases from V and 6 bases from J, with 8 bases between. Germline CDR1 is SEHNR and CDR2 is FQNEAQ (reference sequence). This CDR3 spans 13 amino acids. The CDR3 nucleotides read TGTGCCAGCAGCTTCGACTCTCCCGGGGAGCTGTTTTTT. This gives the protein CASSFDSPGELFF.

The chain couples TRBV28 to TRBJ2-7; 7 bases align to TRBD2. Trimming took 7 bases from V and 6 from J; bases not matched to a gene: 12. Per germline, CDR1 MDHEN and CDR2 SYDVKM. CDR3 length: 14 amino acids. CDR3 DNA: TGTGCCAGCACCCCTGGGAGCACGGGGGGCGAGCAGTACTTC. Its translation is CASTPGSTGGEQYF.

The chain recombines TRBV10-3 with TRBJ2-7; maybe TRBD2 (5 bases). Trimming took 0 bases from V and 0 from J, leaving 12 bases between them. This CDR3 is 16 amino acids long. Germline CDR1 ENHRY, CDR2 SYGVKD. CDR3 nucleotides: TGTGCCATCAGTGAGTCGGCGGGCCGGAGCTCCTACGAGCAGTACTTC. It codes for CAISESAGRSSYEQYF.

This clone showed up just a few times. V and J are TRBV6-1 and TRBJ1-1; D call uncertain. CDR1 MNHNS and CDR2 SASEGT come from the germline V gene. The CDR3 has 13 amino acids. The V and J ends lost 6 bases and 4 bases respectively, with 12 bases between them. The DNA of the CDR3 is TGTGCCAGCAGCCAAGGAGGGATCACTGAAGCTTTCTTT. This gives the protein CASSQGGITEAFF.